This T cell receptor (beta chain) was sequenced for a study of T cell repertoires in cytomegalovirus infection. Notes on the study in general: Summed frequency of shared TCR beta families picked out CMV carriers who also had the relevant HLA.

About this clonotype: What it recognizes is unknown.

TCRdb ran MiXCR on the reads and lists one entry per CDR3 protein. The data contain around 900,000 distinct CDR3 sequences, around 29% of them singletons. The germline V and J ends were trimmed by 4 bases and 1 base, with 9 bases remaining between them. The CDR3 is 13 residues long. Looked up from germline, CDR1 is SQVTM and CDR2 is ANQGSEA. The sequence was collected from a human donor in good health (CMV status not recorded). Some clones in this sample may be carry-over from other donors' samples. The chain recombines TRBV29-1 with TRBJ2-3, with D hard to call. The sample in question was cultured CD8+ T cells from PBMCs, obtained from culture after CMV antigen stimulation. CDR3 DNA: TGCAGCGTTGTTTATCGGGGCACAGATACGCAGTATTTT. Protein sequence: CSVVYRGTDTQYF.